The clone carrying this T cell receptor (beta chain) occurred many times. Donors had localized lung adenocarcinoma, a non-small cell lung cancer. The data derive from a study of CD4 and CD8 cells across lung adenocarcinoma regions. The CDR3 loop spans 11 amino acids. Looked up from germline, CDR1 is MNHEY and CDR2 is SVGEGT. One entry per CDR3 protein, called by TCRdb with MiXCR from the PCR reads. The table has 15,000 to 20,000 distinct CDR3 sequences, roughly half seen once. The specimen was CD8+ T cells from the center of a lung tumor. The clonotype originates from a female donor with lung adenocarcinoma. The CD4 and CD8 labels of this study may be unreliable. V and J are TRBV6-2 or TRBV6-3 and TRBJ2-1, with D unresolved. The J call may be in error: the DNA end matches TRBJ2-7 better. The CDR3 sequence: CASSFLVEQYF. The CDR3 DNA reads as TGTGCCAGCAGTTTCTTGGTGGAGCAGTACTTC.